The text below deals with one T cell receptor (beta chain). This CDR3 has 15 amino acids. Germline CDR1 is SGHVS and CDR2 is FNYEAQ. Trimming removed 3 bases from V and 4 bases from J; junction bases left unmatched: 4. This specimen comes from a study of T-cell memory formation after mild COVID-19. TCRdb re-called the 5' RACE reads through MiXCR, storing one row per CDR3 protein. The data show about 320,000 distinct CDR3 sequences, about 13% seen once. The receptor was derived from a young man who had mild COVID-19 (a few samples of this study predate the infection). Cell type and time point are not known. The sample consisted of PBMCs or a T cell subset sorted from them (not recorded which). The chain recombines TRBV7-6 with TRBJ2-2; 8 nucleotides match TRBD2. The CDR3 reads CASSFGGGFTGELFF. The CDR3 DNA reads as TGTGCCAGCAGCTTCGGCGGGGGGTTCACCGGGGAGCTGTTTTTT. Variable domain in full (rest from reference TRBV7-6 and TRBJ2-2): GAGVSQSPRYKVTKRGQDVALRCDPISGHVSLYWYRQALGQGPEFLTYFNYEAQQDKSGLPNDRFSAERPEGSISTLTIQRTEQRDSAMYRCASSFGGGFTGELFFGEGSRLTVL.